These 8 T cell receptor beta chains share one sample of origin, sequenced in a study of T cell changes during pregnancy in multiple sclerosis. The protocol was immunoSEQ multiplex PCR, while the TCRdb copy is restricted to in-frame clones and leaves out a portion. The data hold just under 85,000 clones, with about nine tenths observed a single time. Sequencing used peripheral blood, obtained in the first trimester of pregnancy. All receptors derive from a female donor with multiple sclerosis, enrolled in a pregnancy study.

The gene calls are TRBV6-1 and TRBJ1-1; perhaps TRBD1 as D (5 bases). Germline loops: CDR1 MNHNS, CDR2 SASEGT. The V end was cut by 6 bases, the J end by 0 bases, with 11 bases between. The CDR3 covers 14 residues. CDR3 residues: CASRLGHLNTEAFF. The CDR3 DNA is TGTGCCAGCAGACTTGGACACTTGAACACTGAAGCTTTCTTT.

This clone was detected once. This chain uses TRBV12-1 with TRBJ1-3; whether TRBD1, the table's D call, matches the DNA was not checked. TRBV12-1 is described as a pseudogene. The CDR3 loop spans 15 amino acids. CDR3 sequence (DNA): TGTGCCAGCAGGGTTGACAGGCTAAGAGGAAACACCATATATTTT. It encodes CASRVDRLRGNTIYF.

The chain carries TRBV30 and TRBJ1-1; perhaps TRBD1 as D (6 bases). V lost 4 bases, J lost 4 bases, and 13 bases lay in between. Germline assignment: CDR1 GTSNPN and CDR2 SVGIG (reference sequence). This CDR3 comprises 13 residues. This CDR3 reads CAWNNRASTEAFF. The DNA for the CDR3 is TGTGCCTGGAATAACAGGGCGAGCACTGAAGCTTTCTTT.

The chain recombines TRBV6-5 with TRBJ2-5; 7 nucleotides match TRBD1. J was trimmed by 5 bases and V by 5 bases; bases with no gene match: 8. CDR1 is MNHEY and CDR2 is SVGAGI in the germline V gene. The CDR3 spans 14 residues. The CDR3 DNA follows: TGTGCCAGCAGTGGAGAGGGGGCTATTGAGACCCAGTACTTC. It yields the protein CASSGEGAIETQYF.

The rearrangement joins TRBV19 to TRBJ2-1, with D tentatively TRBD2 (5 bases). V dropped 8 bases and J dropped 4 bases, with 12 bases sitting between them. The CDR3 length is 13 residues. Germline V gene sequence: CDR1 LNHDA, CDR2 SQIVND (reference sequence). CDR3 sequence reads: CASRGRGYNEQFF. The CDR3, as DNA: TGTGCCAGTCGAGGCCGAGGGTACAATGAGCAGTTCTTC.

The rearrangement links TRBV5-1 to TRBJ2-3; 12 bases align to TRBD1. After removal of 2 bases from V and 4 bases from J, the junction contained 8 bases not matched to a gene. The CDR3 runs 17 residues. Germline lookup yields CDR1 SGHRS and CDR2 YFSETQ. CDR3 amino acids: CASSFFAGTGGADTQYF. The CDR3 bases are TGCGCCAGCAGCTTCTTCGCCGGGACAGGGGGCGCAGATACGCAGTATTTT.

The chain is built from TRBV27 and TRBJ1-5; the D is unclear. V was clipped by 3 bases and J by 6 bases, with 6 bases between them. The CDR3 has 12 residues. The V gene's germline CDR1 is MNHEY and CDR2 SMNVEV (reference sequence). In nucleotides, the CDR3 is TGTGCCAGCAGTTTGCGAGCTCAGCCCCAGCATTTT. Amino acid sequence: CASSLRAQPQHF.

CDR3 in amino acids: CASSECGAGWGYSNQPQHF. For the CDR3, the DNA is TGTGCCAGCAGTGAGTGTGGGGCAGGCTGGGGATATAGCAATCAGCCCCAGCATTTT. This chain connects TRBV2 to TRBJ1-5; D is perhaps TRBD1 (5 bases). Germline CDR1 and CDR2: SNHLY and FYNNEI. V was clipped by 3 bases and J by 0 bases, with 21 bases between them. The CDR3 totals 19 residues.